In this sample, the clone carrying this T cell receptor beta chain turned up once. Antigen: not known. Included in the TCR beta cDNA libraries were unique molecular identifiers. Roughly 470,000 cDNA molecules came from around 1 to 9.1 million T cells. TCRdb called the PCR reads again in MiXCR, with one record for every CDR3 protein. The sample has roughly 540,000 distinct CDR3 sequences, less than 40% seen once. This sample was included in a study of post-analysis software for immune sequencing data. Study-level information: The disease courses spanned relapsing-remitting, secondary progressive and progressive-relapsing forms of multiple sclerosis. The study's findings and limits: Normalized Chao1 diversity was significantly lower in multiple sclerosis patients than in controls. When patients were compared with controls, about 5 TRBV segments were more frequent, TRBV5-6, TRBV5-1 and TRBV20-1 among them. Same-batch samples co-clustered strongly by F measure.

V was trimmed by 5 bases and J by 5 bases, leaving 11 bases between them. The CDR3 runs to 13 residues. From germline, CDR1 is SGHRS and CDR2 YFSETQ. The chain recombines TRBV5-1 with TRBJ1-5; D unresolved. The sequenced material came from blood. The TCR sequence derives from a girl aged 2-17 years with multiple sclerosis. The CDR3: CASRFGSDQPQHF. The CDR3 DNA sequence: TGCGCCAGCAGGTTCGGGAGTGATCAGCCCCAGCATTTT.